This T cell receptor (beta chain) was documented in a study of cytomegalovirus exposure and HLA in healthy donors. Vbeta (60) and Jbeta (13) primers were used in the PCR. Only in-frame clones appear in the TCRdb table, and some are missing; sequencing was by immunoSEQ multiplex PCR. This table has around 30,000 clones, around nine tenths appearing once. A few counts support this clone. Its antigen remains unidentified. Study observations and caveats: Most sequenced TCRs were rare (though some public TCRs occurred in many donors). According to a later analysis, most TCR beta chains associated with CMV appeared HLA-restricted. Versus the roughly 640-donor mean, an Asian-associated ancestry cluster reportedly showed fewer N-insertions in a later analysis.

Trimming left V 0 bases short and J 1 base short, with 24 bases between. The CDR3 totals 20 residues. Germline V gene data show CDR1 as LNHNV and CDR2 as YYDKDF (reference sequence). The sequence derives from a boy younger than 18 in good health and CMV-seronegative. V and J are TRBV15 and TRBJ1-1, with D unclear. Sequencing was carried out using PBMCs. The CDR3 is CATSRDKETGSIFRNTEAFF. Here the CDR3 DNA reads TGTGCCACCAGCAGAGATAAGGAGACTGGTTCAATTTTTAGGAACACTGAAGCTTTCTTT. The full variable domain, rest sourced from reference TRBV15 and TRBJ1-1, is DAMVIQNPRYQVTQFGKPVTLSCSQTLNHNVMYWYQQKSSQAPKLLFHYYDKDFNNEADTPDNFQSRRPNTSFCFLDIRSPGLGDTAMYLCATSRDKETGSIFRNTEAFFGQGTRLTVV.